This T cell receptor (beta chain) came from a study of response to subunit inactivated influenza vaccine. Germline values: CDR1 DFQATT, CDR2 SNEGSKA (reference sequence). The CDR3 has 15 residues. TCRdb reanalysed the RT-PCR reads using MiXCR and keeps one entry per CDR3 protein. The sample contains under 850,000 distinct CDR3 sequences, about a fifth of which appear only once. This receptor was taken from a man in his fifties or sixties who received an inactivated influenza vaccine. The rearrangement joins TRBV20-1 to TRBJ2-3; 12 bases line up with TRBD2. The sample consisted of PBMCs from blood, taken about 5 days after vaccination. This CDR3 is CNVPPASGRGDTQYF. The CDR3 DNA reads as TGCAACGTGCCCCCGGCTAGCGGGAGGGGGGATACGCAGTATTTT.